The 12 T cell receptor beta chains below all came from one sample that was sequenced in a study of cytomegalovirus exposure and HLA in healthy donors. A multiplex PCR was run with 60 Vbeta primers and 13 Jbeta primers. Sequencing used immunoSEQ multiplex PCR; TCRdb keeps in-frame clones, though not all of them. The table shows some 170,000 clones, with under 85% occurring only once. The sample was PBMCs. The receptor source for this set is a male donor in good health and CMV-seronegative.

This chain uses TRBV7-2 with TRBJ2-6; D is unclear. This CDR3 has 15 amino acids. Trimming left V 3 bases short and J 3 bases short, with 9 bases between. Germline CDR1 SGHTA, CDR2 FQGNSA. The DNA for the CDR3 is TGTGCCAGCAGCTTCCCATTGAGTGGGGCCAACGTCCTGACTTTC. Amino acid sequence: CASSFPLSGANVLTF.

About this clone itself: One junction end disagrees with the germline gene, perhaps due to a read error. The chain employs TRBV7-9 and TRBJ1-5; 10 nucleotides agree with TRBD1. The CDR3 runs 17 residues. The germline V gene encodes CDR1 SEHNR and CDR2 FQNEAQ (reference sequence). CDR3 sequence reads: CSSSLVGTGDSNQPQHF. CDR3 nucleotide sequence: TGTTCCAGCAGCTTAGTTGGGACAGGGGATAGCAATCAGCCCCAGCATTTT.

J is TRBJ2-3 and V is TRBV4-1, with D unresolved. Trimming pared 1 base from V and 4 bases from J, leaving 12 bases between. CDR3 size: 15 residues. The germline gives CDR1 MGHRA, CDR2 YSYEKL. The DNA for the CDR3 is TGCGCCAGCAGCCAAGGAGGCGGCGGAGCAGATACGCAGTATTTT. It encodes CASSQGGGGADTQYF.

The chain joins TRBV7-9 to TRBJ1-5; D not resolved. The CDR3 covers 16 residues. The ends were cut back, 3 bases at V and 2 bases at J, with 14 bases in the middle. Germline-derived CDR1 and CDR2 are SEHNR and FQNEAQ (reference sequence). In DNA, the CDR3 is TGTGCCAGCAGCTTTGGTTCACTTAACCGCAATCAGCCCCAGCATTTT. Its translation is CASSFGSLNRNQPQHF. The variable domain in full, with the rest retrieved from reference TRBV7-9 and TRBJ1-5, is DTGVSQNPRHKITKRGQNVTFRCDPISEHNRLYWYRQTLGQGPEFLTYFQNEAQLEKSRLLSDRFSAERPKGSFSTLEIQRTEQGDSAMYLCASSFGSLNRNQPQHFGDGTRLSIL.

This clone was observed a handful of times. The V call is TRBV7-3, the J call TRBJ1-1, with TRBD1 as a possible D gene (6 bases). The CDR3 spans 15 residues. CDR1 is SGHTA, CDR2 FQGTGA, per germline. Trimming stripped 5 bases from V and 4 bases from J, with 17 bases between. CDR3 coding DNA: TGTGCCAGCAGCCCACCAGGGGCGAGAATCACTGAAGCTTTCTTT. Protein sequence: CASSPPGARITEAFF.

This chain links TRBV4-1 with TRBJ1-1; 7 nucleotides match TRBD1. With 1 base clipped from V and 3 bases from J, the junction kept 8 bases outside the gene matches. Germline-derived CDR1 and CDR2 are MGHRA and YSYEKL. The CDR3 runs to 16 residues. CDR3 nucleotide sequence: TGCGCCAGCAGCCAAGCCTTAGGGACAGCGTACACTGAAGCTTTCTTT. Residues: CASSQALGTAYTEAFF.

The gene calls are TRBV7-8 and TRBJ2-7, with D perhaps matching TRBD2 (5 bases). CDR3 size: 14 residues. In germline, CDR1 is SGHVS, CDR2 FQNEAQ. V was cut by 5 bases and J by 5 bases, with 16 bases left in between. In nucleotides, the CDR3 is TGTGCCAGCAGCCCGTCATTGGGTAGCGACGAGCAGTACTTC. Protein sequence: CASSPSLGSDEQYF.

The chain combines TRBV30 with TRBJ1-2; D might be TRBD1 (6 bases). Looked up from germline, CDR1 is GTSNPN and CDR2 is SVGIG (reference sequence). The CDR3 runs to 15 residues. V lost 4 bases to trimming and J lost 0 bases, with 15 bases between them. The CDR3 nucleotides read TGTGCCTGGAACACACCCCAGGGGCCTAACTATGGCTACACCTTC. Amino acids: CAWNTPQGPNYGYTF.

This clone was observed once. CDR3 amino acids: CASSLVWFRTNQPQHF. The CDR3, as DNA: TGTGCCAGCAGCTTAGTGTGGTTCCGTACAAATCAGCCCCAGCATTTT. The gene calls are TRBV7-8 and TRBJ1-5; no firm D call. Trimming shortened V by 1 base and J by 4 bases, and 14 bases separated the two germline ends. In germline, CDR1 is SGHVS, CDR2 FQNEAQ. The CDR3 extends over 16 amino acids.

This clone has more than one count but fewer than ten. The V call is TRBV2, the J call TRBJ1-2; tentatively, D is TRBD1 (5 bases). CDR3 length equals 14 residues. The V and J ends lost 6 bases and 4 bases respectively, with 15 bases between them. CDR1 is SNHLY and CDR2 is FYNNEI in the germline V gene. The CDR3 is CASRGGTVLYGYTF. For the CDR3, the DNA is TGTGCCAGCAGGGGAGGGACGGTACTCTATGGCTACACCTTC.

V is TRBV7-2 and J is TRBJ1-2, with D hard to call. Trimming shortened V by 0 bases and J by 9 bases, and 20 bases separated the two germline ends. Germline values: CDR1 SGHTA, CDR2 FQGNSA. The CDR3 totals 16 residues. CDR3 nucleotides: TGTGCCAGCAGCTTAGCTTGGGCGAACCCGTCTGGTAGCTACACCTTC. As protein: CASSLAWANPSGSYTF.

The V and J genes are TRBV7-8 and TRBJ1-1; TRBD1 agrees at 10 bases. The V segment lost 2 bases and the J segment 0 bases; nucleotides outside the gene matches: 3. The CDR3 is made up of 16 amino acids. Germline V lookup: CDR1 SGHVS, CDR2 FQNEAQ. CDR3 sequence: CASSLLTGGLNTEAFF. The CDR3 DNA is TGTGCCAGCAGCTTACTGACAGGGGGCTTGAACACTGAAGCTTTCTTT.